This T cell receptor beta chain is from a study of CD8 T cells in Susac syndrome. A note on this clonotype: The antigen is not known.

The CDR3 sequence is 17 residues long. The germline CDR1 and CDR2 sequences are DFQATT and SNEGSKA (reference sequence). V dropped 7 bases and J dropped 4 bases, with 28 bases sitting between them. Regarding the study as a whole: Where Susac syndrome CD4+ T cell repertoires were concerned, no clonal expansion was evident.

Sequencing of TCR beta covered CD8+ and CD4+ T cells obtained from blood. All included Susac syndrome patients satisfied recently defined diagnostic criteria for definite or probable disease. Random-hexamer reverse transcription was applied to about 0.5 to 1 ug RNA. An immunoSEQ multiplex PCR amplified TCR beta CDR3 over 54 Vbeta and 13 Jbeta. TCRdb used MiXCR to reprocess the immunoSEQ multiplex PCR reads, holding one entry per CDR3 protein. The sample includes some 190,000 distinct CDR3 sequences, about 95% of them seen just once. Sequences were obtained from CD4+ T cells from PBMCs. This sequence was found in a human donor with Susac syndrome. The chain links TRBV20-1 to TRBJ1-1; D is possibly TRBD1 (5 bases). CDR3 sequence (DNA): TGCAGTGTTCCGCCGGAGGGGCGCAGGTTAGGAGGCACTGAAGCTTTCTTT. Protein product: CSVPPEGRRLGGTEAFF.